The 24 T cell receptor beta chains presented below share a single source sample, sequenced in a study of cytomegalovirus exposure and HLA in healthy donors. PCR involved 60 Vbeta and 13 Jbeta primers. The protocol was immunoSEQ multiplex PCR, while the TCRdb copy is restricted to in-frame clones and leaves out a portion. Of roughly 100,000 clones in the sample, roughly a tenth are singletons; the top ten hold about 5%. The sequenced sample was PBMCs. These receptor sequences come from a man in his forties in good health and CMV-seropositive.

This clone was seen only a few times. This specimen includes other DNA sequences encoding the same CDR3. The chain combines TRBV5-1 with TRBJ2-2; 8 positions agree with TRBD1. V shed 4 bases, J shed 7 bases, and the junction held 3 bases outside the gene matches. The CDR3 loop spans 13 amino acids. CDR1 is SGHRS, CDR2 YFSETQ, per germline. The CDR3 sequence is CASSLQGDGELFF. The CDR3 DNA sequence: TGCGCCAGCAGCCTACAGGGGGACGGGGAGCTGTTTTTT.

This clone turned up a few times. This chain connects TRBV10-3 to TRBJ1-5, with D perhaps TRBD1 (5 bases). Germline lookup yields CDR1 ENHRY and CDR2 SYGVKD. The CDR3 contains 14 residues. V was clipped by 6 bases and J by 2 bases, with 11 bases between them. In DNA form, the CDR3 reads TGTGCCATCAGCCAGGAAGGGGGCAATCAGCCCCAGCATTTT. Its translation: CAISQEGGNQPQHF.

CDR3 sequence reads: CSVELLMTVSYDEQFF. The CDR3 region has the DNA TGCAGCGTTGAACTTCTGATGACAGTGTCCTATGATGAGCAGTTCTTC. The J gene is TRBJ2-1, the V gene TRBV29-1; the D gene is possibly TRBD1 (5 bases). This CDR3 contains 16 residues. Germline V CDR1 and CDR2: SQVTM, ANQGSEA. The V end lost 2 bases, the J end lost 8 bases, and 22 bases lay between the germline ends.

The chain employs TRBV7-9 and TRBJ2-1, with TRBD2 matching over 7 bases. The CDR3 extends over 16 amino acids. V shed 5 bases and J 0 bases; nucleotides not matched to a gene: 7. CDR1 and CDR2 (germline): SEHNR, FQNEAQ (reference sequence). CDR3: CASSPMGGDSYNEQFF. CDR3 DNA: TGTGCCAGCAGCCCTATGGGGGGGGACTCCTACAATGAGCAGTTCTTC. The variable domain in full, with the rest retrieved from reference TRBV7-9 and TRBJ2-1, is DTGVSQNPRHKITKRGQNVTFRCDPISEHNRLYWYRQTLGQGPEFLTYFQNEAQLEKSRLLSDRFSAERPKGSFSTLEIQRTEQGDSAMYLCASSPMGGDSYNEQFFGPGTRLTVL.

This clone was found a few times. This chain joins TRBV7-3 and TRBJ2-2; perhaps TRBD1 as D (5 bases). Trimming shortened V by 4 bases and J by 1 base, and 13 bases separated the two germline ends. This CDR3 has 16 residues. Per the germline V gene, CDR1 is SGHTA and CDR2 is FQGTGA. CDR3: CASSSHNQGNTGELFF. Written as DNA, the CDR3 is TGTGCCAGCAGCTCCCACAATCAGGGGAACACCGGGGAGCTGTTTTTT.

The CDR3 region has the DNA TGTGCCAGCAGTAAGACTAGCGTACACTACGAGCAGTACTTC. Amino acid sequence: CASSKTSVHYEQYF. This chain joins TRBV27 and TRBJ2-7; 8 bases line up with TRBD2. Looked up from germline, CDR1 is MNHEY and CDR2 is SMNVEV (reference sequence). The CDR3 spans 14 residues. The V and J ends lost 5 bases and 3 bases, in that order; junction bases with no gene match: 6.

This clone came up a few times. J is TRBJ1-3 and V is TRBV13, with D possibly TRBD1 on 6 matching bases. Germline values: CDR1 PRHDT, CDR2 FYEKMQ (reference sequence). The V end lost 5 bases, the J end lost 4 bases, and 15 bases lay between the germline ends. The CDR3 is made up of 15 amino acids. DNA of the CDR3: TGTGCCAGCAGCAATACAGGGTCTTGGGGAAACACCATATATTTT. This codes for CASSNTGSWGNTIYF.

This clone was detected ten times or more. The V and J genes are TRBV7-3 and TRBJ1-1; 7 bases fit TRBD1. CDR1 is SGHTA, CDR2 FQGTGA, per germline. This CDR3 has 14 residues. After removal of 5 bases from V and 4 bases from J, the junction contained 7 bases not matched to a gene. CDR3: CASSETGYGTEAFF. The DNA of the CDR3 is TGTGCCAGCAGCGAGACAGGGTATGGCACTGAAGCTTTCTTT.

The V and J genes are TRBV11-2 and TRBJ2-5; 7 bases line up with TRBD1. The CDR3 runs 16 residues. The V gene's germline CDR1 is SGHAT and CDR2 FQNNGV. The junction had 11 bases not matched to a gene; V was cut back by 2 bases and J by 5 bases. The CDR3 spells CASSLSDREEYETQYF. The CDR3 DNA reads TGTGCCAGCAGCTTATCAGACAGGGAAGAGTACGAGACCCAGTACTTC.

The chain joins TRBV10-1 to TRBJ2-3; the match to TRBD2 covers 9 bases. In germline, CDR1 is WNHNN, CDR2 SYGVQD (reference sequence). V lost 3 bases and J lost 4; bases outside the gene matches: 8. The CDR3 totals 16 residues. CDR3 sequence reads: CASSERVAGVADTQYF. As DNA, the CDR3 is TGCGCCAGCAGTGAAAGGGTAGCGGGAGTGGCAGATACGCAGTATTTT.

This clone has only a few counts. CDR3: CASSVPERELSEQYF. In DNA form, the CDR3 reads TGTGCCAGCAGCGTACCGGAGCGGGAGTTATCCGAGCAGTACTTC. The gene calls are TRBV5-4 and TRBJ2-7, with TRBD2 identical over 8 bases. Germline assignment: CDR1 SGHNT and CDR2 YYREEE (reference sequence). The V segment lost 4 bases and the J segment 6 bases; nucleotides outside the gene matches: 12. The CDR3 consists of 15 residues. Using reference TRBV5-4 and TRBJ2-7 for the parts outside the CDR3, the full variable domain is ETGVTQSPTHLIKTRGQQVTLRCSSQSGHNTVSWYQQALGQGPQFIFQYYREEENGRGNFPPRFSGLQFPNYSSELNVNALELDDSALYLCASSVPERELSEQYFGPGTRLTVT.

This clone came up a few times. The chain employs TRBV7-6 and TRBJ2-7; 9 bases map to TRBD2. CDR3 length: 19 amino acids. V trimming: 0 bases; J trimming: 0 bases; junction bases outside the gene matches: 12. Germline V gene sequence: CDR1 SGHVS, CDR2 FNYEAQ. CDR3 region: CASSLAASGIDWSSYEQYF. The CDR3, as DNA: TGTGCCAGCAGCTTAGCAGCTAGCGGGATAGACTGGAGCTCCTACGAGCAGTACTTC.

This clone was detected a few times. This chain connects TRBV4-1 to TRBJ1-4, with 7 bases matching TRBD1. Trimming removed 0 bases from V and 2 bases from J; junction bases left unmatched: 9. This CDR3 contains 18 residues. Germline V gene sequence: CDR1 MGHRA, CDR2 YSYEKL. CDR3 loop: CASSQDRSRTGTNEKLFF. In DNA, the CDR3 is TGCGCCAGCAGCCAAGATCGTTCGCGGACAGGTACTAATGAAAAACTGTTTTTT.

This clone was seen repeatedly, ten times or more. The CDR3 region is CASKQGSSYEQYF. The CDR3 DNA is TGTGCCAGCAAGCAGGGGAGCTCCTACGAGCAGTACTTC. The V gene is TRBV6-1, the J gene TRBJ2-7, with D tentatively TRBD1 (6 bases). The CDR3 contains 13 residues. Trimming left V 7 bases short and J 0 bases short, with 10 bases between. Per germline, CDR1 MNHNS and CDR2 SASEGT.

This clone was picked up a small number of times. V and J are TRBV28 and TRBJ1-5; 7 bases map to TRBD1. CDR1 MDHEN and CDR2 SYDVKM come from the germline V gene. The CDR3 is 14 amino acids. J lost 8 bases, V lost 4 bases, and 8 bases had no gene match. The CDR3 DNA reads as TGTGCCAGCAGTTACCTGAGGGGGCCAGAGCCCCAGCATTTT. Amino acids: CASSYLRGPEPQHF.

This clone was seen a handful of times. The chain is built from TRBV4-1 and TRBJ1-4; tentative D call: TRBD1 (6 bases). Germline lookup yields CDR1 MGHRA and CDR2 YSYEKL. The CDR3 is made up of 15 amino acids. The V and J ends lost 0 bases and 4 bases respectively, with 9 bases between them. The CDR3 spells CASSQDPGVNEKLFF. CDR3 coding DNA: TGCGCCAGCAGCCAAGATCCAGGGGTTAATGAAAAACTGTTTTTT.

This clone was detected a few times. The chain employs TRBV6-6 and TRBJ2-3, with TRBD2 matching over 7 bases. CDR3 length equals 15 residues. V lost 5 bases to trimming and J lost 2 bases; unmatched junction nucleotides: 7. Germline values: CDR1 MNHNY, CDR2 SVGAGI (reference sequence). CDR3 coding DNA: TGTGCCAGCAGTGATACTAGCGTATACACAGATACGCAGTATTTT. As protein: CASSDTSVYTDTQYF.

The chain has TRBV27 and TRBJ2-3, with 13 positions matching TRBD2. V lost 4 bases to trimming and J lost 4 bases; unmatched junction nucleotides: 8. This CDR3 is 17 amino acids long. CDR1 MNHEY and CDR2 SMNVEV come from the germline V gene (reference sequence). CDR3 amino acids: CASSSQLAGGPPDTQYF. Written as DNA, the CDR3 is TGTGCCAGCAGTTCACAACTAGCGGGAGGGCCTCCAGATACGCAGTATTTT.

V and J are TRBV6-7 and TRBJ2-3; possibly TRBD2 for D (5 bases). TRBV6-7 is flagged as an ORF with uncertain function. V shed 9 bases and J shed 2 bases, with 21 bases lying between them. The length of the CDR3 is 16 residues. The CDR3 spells CARLTVGESFTDTQYF. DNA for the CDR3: TGTGCCAGGCTCACTGTCGGGGAATCGTTCACAGATACGCAGTATTTT.

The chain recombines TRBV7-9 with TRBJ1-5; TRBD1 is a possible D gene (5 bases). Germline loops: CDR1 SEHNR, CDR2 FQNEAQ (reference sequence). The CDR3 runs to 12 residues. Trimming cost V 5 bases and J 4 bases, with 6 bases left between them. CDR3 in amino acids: CASSRGNQPQHF. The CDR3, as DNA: TGTGCCAGCAGCAGGGGTAATCAGCCCCAGCATTTT.

The CDR3 coding sequence is TGTGCCAGCAGTTCACAACAGGGGAAGGTCAATCAGCCCCAGCATTTT. It is translated as CASSSQQGKVNQPQHF. The chain is built from TRBV28 and TRBJ1-5; TRBD1 aligns across 7 bases. V was clipped by 4 bases and J by 3 bases; unmatched bases: 9. Germline CDR1 is MDHEN and CDR2 is SYDVKM. CDR3 length equals 16 residues. The full variable domain, with the rest looked up from reference TRBV28 and TRBJ1-5, is DVKVTQSSRYLVKRTGEKVFLECVQDMDHENMFWYRQDPGLGLRLIYFSYDVKMKEKGDIPEGYSVSREKKERFSLILESASTNQTSMYLCASSSQQGKVNQPQHFGDGTRLSIL.

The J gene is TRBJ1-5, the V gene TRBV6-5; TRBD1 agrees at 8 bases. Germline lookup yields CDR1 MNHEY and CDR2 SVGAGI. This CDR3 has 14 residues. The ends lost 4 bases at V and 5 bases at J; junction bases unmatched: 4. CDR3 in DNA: TGTGCCAGCAGTTCAACAGGGGGTCATCAGCCCCAGCATTTT. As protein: CASSSTGGHQPQHF.

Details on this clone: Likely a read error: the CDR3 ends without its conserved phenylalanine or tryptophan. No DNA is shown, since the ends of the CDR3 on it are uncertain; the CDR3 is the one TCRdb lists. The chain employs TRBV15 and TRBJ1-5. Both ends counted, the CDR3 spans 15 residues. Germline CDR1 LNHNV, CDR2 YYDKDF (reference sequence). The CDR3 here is CATSRDKGSNQPKHL.

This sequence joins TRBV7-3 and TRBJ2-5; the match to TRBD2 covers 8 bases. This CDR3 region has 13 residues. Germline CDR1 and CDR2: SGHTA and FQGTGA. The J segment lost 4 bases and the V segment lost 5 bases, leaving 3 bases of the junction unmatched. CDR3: CASSPAGGETQYF. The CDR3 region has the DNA TGTGCCAGCAGCCCTGCGGGAGGAGAGACCCAGTACTTC.